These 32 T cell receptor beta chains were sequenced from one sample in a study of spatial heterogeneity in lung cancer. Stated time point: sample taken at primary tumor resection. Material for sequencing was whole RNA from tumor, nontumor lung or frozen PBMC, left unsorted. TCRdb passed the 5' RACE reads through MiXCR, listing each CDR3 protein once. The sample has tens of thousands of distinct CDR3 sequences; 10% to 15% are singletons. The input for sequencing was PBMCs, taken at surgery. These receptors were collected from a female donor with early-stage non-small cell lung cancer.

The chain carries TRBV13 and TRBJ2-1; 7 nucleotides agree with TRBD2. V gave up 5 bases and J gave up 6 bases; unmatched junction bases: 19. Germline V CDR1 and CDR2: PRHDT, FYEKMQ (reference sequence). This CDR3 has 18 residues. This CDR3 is CASSTPGGDGGSLNEQFF. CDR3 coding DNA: TGTGCCAGCAGCACCCCAGGTGGTGACGGGGGGAGCCTCAATGAGCAGTTCTTC.

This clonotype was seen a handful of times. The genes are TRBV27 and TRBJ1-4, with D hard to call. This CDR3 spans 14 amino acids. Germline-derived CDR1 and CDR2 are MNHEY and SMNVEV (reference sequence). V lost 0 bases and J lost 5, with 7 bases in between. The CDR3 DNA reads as TGTGCCAGCAGTTTATCGGCCAGAAATGAAAAACTGTTTTTT. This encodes CASSLSARNEKLFF.

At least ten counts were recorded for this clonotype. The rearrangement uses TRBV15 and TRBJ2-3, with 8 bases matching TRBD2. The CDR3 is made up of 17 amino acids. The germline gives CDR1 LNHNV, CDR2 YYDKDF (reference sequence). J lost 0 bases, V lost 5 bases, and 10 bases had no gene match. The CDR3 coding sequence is TGTGCCACCAGCGAAACCCGTGGACTAGCTAGCACAGATACGCAGTATTTT. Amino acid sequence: CATSETRGLASTDTQYF.

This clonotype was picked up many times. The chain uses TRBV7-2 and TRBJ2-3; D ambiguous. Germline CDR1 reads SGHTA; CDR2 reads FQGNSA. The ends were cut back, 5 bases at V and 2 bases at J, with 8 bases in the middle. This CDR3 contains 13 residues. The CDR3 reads CASSPSFTDTQYF. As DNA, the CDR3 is TGTGCCAGCAGCCCTTCGTTCACAGATACGCAGTATTTT.

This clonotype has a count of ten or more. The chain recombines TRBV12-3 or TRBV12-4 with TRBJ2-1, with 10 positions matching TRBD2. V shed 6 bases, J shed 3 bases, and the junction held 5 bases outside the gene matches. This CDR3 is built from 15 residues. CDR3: CASRASGGSYNEQFF. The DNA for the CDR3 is TGTGCCAGCAGAGCTAGCGGGGGCAGCTACAATGAGCAGTTCTTC.

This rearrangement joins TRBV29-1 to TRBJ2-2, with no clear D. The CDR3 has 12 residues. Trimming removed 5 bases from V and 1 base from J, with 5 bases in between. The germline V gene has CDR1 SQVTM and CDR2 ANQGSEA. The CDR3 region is CSVFENTGELFF. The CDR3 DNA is TGCAGCGTTTTCGAGAACACCGGGGAGCTGTTTTTT.

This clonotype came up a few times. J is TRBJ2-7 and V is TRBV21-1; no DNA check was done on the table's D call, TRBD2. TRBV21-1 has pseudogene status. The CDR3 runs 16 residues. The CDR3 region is CASSKAPEPPGGEQYF. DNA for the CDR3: TGTGCCAGCAGCAAAGCGCCGGAACCGCCGGGAGGGGAGCAGTACTTC.

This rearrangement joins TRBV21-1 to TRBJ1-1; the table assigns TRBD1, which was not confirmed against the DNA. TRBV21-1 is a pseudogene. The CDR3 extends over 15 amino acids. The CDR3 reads CASHGRLRGDTEAFF. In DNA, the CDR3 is TGTGCCAGCCATGGACGATTACGGGGGGACACTGAAGCTTTCTTT.

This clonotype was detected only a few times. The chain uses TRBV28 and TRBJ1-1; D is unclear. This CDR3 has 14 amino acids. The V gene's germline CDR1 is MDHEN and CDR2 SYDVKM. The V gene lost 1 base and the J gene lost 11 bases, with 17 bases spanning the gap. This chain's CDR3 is CASSLFRGVLEAFF. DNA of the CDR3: TGTGCCAGCAGTTTATTTCGTGGGGTGCTGGAGGCTTTCTTT.

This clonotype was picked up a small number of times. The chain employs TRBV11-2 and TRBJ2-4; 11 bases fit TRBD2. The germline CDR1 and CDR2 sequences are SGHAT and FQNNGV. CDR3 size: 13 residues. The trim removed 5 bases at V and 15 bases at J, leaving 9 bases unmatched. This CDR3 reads CASSQEASGGMYF. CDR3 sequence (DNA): TGTGCCAGCAGCCAAGAGGCTAGCGGGGGGATGTACTTC.

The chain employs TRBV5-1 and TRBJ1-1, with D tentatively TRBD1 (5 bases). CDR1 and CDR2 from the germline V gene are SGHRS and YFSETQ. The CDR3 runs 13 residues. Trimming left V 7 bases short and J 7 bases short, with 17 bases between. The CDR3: CASRVWGQLEAFF. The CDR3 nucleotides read TGCGCCAGCCGCGTATGGGGCCAGCTTGAAGCTTTCTTT. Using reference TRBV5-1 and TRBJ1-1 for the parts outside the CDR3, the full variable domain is KAGVTQTPRYLIKTRGQQVTLSCSPISGHRSVSWYQQTPGQGLQFLFEYFSETQRNKGNFPGRFSGRQFSNSRSEMNVSTLELGDSALYLCASRVWGQLEAFFGQGTRLTVV.

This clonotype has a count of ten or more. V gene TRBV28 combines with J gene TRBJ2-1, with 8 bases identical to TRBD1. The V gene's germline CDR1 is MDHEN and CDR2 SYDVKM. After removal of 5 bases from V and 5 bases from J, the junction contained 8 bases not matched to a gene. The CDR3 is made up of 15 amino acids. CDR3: CASSRQGSFDNEQFF. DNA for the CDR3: TGTGCCAGCAGTCGACAGGGGTCCTTTGACAATGAGCAGTTCTTC.

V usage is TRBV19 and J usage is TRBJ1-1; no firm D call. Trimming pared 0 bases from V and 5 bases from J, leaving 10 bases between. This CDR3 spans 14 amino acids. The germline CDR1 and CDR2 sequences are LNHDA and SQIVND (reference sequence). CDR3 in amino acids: CASSIDPGGTEAFF. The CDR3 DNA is TGTGCCAGTAGTATAGATCCCGGCGGGACTGAAGCTTTCTTT.

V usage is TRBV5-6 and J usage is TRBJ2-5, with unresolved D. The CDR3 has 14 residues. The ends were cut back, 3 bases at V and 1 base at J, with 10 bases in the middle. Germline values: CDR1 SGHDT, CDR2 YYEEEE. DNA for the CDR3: TGTGCCAGCAGCTCAACTTTACGCCAAGAGACCCAGTACTTC. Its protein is CASSSTLRQETQYF.

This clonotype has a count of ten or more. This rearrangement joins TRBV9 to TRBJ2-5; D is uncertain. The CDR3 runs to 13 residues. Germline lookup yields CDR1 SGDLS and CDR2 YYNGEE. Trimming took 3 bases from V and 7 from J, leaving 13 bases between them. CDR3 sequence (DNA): TGTGCCAGCAGCGACCGATCGACGGGGACCCAGTACTTC. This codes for CASSDRSTGTQYF.

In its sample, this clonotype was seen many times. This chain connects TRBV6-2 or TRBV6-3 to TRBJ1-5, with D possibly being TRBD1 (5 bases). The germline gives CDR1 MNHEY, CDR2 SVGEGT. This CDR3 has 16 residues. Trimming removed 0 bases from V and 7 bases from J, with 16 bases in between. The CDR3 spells CASSYSADTGWQPQHF. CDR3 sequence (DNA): TGTGCCAGCAGTTACTCGGCGGACACTGGATGGCAGCCCCAGCATTTT.

CDR3 loop: CASSAGPGKAEKLFF. Here the CDR3 DNA reads TGCGCCAGCAGCGCGGGCCCCGGAAAAGCGGAAAAACTGTTTTTT. The chain is built from TRBV5-1 and TRBJ1-4; D is unclear. The CDR3 is 15 amino acids. CDR1 SGHRS and CDR2 YFSETQ come from the germline V gene. V was cut by 4 bases and J by 8 bases, with 18 bases left in between.

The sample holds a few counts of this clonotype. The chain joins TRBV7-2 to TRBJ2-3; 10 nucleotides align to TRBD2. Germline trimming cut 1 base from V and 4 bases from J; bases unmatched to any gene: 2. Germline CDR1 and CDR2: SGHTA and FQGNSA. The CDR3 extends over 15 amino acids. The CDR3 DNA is TGTGCCAGCAGCTTAGGACTAGCGGGCGCAGATACGCAGTATTTT. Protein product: CASSLGLAGADTQYF.

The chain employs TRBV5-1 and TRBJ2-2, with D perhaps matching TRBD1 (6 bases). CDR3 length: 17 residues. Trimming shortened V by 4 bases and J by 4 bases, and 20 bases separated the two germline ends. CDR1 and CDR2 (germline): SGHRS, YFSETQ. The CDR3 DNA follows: TGCGCCAGCAGCCCCAATTCAGGGGAAGTTCCCACCGGGGAGCTGTTTTTT. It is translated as CASSPNSGEVPTGELFF.

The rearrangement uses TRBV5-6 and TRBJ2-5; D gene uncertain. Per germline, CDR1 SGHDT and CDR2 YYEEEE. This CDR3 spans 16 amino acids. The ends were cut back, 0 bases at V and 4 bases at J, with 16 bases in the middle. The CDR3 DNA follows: TGTGCCAGCAGCTTGGGTCGGCGTACCCCTGGAGAGACCCAGTACTTC. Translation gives CASSLGRRTPGETQYF.

The CDR3 sequence: CASSGLNRGGYTF. In DNA form, the CDR3 reads TGTGCCAGTAGTGGACTGAACAGGGGCGGCTACACCTTC. The chain carries TRBV19 and TRBJ1-2; the match to TRBD1 covers 7 bases. Germline loops: CDR1 LNHDA, CDR2 SQIVND (reference sequence). The CDR3 loop spans 13 amino acids. V dropped 5 bases and J dropped 8; count of bases not matched to a gene: 8.

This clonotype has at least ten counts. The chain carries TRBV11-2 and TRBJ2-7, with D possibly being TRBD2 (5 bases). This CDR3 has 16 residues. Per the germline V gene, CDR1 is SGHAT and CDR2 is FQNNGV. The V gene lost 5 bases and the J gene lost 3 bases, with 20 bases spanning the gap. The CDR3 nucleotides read TGTGCCAGCAGCCCCCTTGGACGGACTGGGGACTACGAGCAGTACTTC. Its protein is CASSPLGRTGDYEQYF.

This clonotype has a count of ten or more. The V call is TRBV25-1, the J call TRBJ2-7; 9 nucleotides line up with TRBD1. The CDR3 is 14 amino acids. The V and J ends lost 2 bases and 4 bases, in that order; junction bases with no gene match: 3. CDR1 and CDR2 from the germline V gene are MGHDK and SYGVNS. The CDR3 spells CASSEGQGRYEQYF. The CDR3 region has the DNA TGTGCCAGCAGTGAAGGACAGGGGAGGTACGAGCAGTACTTC.

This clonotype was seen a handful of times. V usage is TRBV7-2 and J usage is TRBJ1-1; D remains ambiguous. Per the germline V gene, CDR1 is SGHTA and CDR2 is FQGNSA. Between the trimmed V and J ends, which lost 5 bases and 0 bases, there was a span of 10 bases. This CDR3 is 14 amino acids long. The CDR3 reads CASSLGKMNTEAFF. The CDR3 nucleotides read TGTGCCAGCAGCCTGGGGAAAATGAACACTGAAGCTTTCTTT.

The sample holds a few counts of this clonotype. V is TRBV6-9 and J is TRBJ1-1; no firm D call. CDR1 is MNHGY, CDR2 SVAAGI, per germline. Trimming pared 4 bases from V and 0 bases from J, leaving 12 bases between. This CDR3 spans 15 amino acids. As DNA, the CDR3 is TGTGCCAGCAGTTCCCCCGGGCACATGAACACTGAAGCTTTCTTT. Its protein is CASSSPGHMNTEAFF.

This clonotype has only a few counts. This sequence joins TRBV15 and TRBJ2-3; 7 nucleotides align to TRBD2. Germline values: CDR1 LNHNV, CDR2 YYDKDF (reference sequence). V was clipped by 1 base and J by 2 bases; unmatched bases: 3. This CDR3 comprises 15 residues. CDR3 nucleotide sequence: TGTGCCACCAGCAGAGTGGGGGGGGACACAGATACGCAGTATTTT. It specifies CATSRVGGDTDTQYF.

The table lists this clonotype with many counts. This CDR3 reads CASSQVLLSEQYF. CDR3 DNA sequence: TGTGCCAGCAGCCAAGTCCTCCTGAGCGAGCAGTACTTC. The V and J genes are TRBV14 and TRBJ2-7; D gene unclear. V lost 1 base to trimming and J lost 6 bases, with 10 bases between them. Per germline, CDR1 SGHDN and CDR2 FVKESK. The CDR3 spans 13 residues.

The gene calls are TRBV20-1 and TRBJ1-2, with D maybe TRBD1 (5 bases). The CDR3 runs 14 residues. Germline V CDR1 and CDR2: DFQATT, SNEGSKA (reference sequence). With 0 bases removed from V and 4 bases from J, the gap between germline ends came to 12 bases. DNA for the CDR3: TGCAGTGCTAGAGAGAGGGGCCCCTCCTATGGCTACACCTTC. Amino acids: CSARERGPSYGYTF.

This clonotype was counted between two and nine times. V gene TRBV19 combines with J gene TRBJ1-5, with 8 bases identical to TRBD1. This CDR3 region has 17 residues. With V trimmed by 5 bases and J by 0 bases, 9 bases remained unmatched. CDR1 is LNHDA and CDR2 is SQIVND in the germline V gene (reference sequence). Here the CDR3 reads CASSVLGQVNSNQPQHF. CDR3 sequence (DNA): TGTGCCAGTAGTGTGCTGGGACAGGTCAATAGCAATCAGCCCCAGCATTTT.

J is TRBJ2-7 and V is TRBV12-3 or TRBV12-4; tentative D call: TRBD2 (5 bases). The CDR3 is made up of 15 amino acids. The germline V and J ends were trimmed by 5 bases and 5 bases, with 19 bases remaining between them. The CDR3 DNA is TGTGCCAGCAGTCGCCGGGTGGAGGCTTCCCACGAGCAGTACTTC. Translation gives CASSRRVEASHEQYF.

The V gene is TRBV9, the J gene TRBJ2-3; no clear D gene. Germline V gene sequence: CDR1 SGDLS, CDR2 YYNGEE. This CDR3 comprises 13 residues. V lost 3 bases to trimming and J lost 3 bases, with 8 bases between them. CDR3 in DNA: TGTGCCAGCAGCGGGCAGGCTACAGATACGCAGTATTTT. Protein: CASSGQATDTQYF.

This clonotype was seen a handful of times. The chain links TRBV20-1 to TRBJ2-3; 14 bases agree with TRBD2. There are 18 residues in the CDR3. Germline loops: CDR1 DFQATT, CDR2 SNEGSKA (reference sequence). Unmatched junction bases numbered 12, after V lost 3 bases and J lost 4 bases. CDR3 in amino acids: CSASRLAGGRPIADTQYF. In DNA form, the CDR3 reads TGCAGTGCTAGTCGACTAGCGGGGGGGCGTCCGATAGCAGATACGCAGTATTTT.